Below, 30 T cell receptor beta chains from the same sample are listed, as sequenced in a study of tumor-infiltrating lymphocytes in glioblastoma multiforme (dated by TCRdb to the late 2010s). Sequencing used an Illumina HiSeq 2500. A modified ARM-PCR protocol with multiple V-beta primers and a C-beta primer was used to build TCRB libraries from RNA via three nested multiplex PCR rounds. TCRdb cleaned the public reads at Q25 with fastp, built clones with MiXCR and kept in-frame beta chains. A single entry per CDR3 protein holds the most common genes and DNA from its merged rows. Across this sample there are approximately 9,300 distinct CDR3 sequences, with just over 65% seen only once. Of the sample, roughly half falls within the top ten clones. Sequenced input: brain tumor tissue. These TCRs come from a male donor with glioblastoma.

V gene TRBV29-1 combines with J gene TRBJ2-3, with 9 bases identical to TRBD2. Germline lookup yields CDR1 SQVTM and CDR2 ANQGSEA. V lost 4 bases, J lost 1 base, and 6 bases stayed unmatched. The CDR3 has 15 amino acids. CDR3 sequence: CSVVPSGGRTDTQYF. The CDR3, as DNA: TGCAGCGTTGTCCCCAGCGGGGGGCGCACAGATACGCAGTATTTT.

The rearrangement joins TRBV11-2 to TRBJ2-5, with D possibly TRBD1 on 6 matching bases. The CDR3 has 15 residues. In germline, CDR1 is SGHAT, CDR2 FQNNGV. V lost 2 bases, J lost 6 bases, and 16 bases lay in between. This chain's CDR3 is CASSLFGGPNKTQYF. CDR3 nucleotides: TGTGCCAGCAGCTTATTTGGGGGCCCTAATAAGACCCAGTACTTC. Full variable domain (outside the CDR3, taken from reference TRBV11-2 and TRBJ2-5): EAGVAQSPRYKIIEKRQSVAFWCNPISGHATLYWYQQILGQGPKLLIQFQNNGVVDDSQLPKDRFSAERLKGVDSTLKIQPAKLEDSAVYLCASSLFGGPNKTQYFGPGTRLLVL.

This clonotype showed up just a few times. The CDR3 DNA reads TGCAGCGTTGGGGGTTCCGGGGAGCTGTTTTTT. This encodes CSVGGSGELFF. The chain joins TRBV29-1 to TRBJ2-2; D not resolved. Germline V gene lookup returns CDR1 SQVTM and CDR2 ANQGSEA. CDR3 length equals 11 residues. The V and J ends lost 4 bases and 6 bases respectively, with 6 bases between them.

Points on this clonotype: A much larger clone differs from this one at a single base, so this may be a read error. The rearrangement uses TRBV6-5 and TRBJ1-2; 8 nucleotides match TRBD1. Germline CDR1 and CDR2: MNHEY and SVGAGI. CDR3 length equals 14 residues. This CDR3 is CTSIGQGGIDGYTF. The CDR3 bases are TGTACCAGCATTGGACAGGGAGGAATCGATGGCTACACCTTC.

The CDR3 protein is CASMSNYGYTF. DNA for the CDR3: TGTGCCAGCATGTCTAACTATGGCTACACCTTC. The chain joins TRBV6-1 to TRBJ1-2, with D unclear. CDR1 MNHNS and CDR2 SASEGT come from the germline V gene. This CDR3 spans 11 amino acids. The V gene lost 7 bases and the J gene lost 0 bases, with 3 bases spanning the gap.

The chain joins TRBV4-3 to TRBJ2-7, with TRBD2 matching over 7 bases. Trimming at V came to 0 bases and at J to 5 bases, leaving 10 bases not matched to a gene. Germline lookup yields CDR1 LGHNA and CDR2 YSLEER. CDR3 length: 16 amino acids. CDR3 in DNA: TGCGCCAGCAGCCAAGATTTGGCGGGAGCCTACAACGAGCAGTACTTC. Translation gives CASSQDLAGAYNEQYF.

This clonotype came up many times. Possible read error: a much larger clone is one base away. The V call is TRBV13, the J call TRBJ2-3; D is ambiguous. Germline values: CDR1 PRHDT, CDR2 FYEKMQ (reference sequence). The CDR3 consists of 11 residues. The CDR3 DNA follows: TGTGCCAGCAGCCTCACAGATACGCATTATTTT. Residues: CASSLTDTHYF.

V and J are TRBV9 and TRBJ2-3; D unclear. V lost 0 bases and J lost 4, with 9 bases in between. The CDR3 totals 14 residues. From germline, CDR1 is SGDLS and CDR2 YYNGEE. The CDR3 DNA reads TGTGCCAGCAGCGTAGGGCTCTCCTCAGATACGCAGTATTTT. It yields the protein CASSVGLSSDTQYF.

This clonotype came up a few times. This rearrangement joins TRBV3-1 to TRBJ2-3; no firm D call. CDR1 LGHDT and CDR2 YNNKEL come from the germline V gene (reference sequence). V gave up 0 bases and J gave up 6 bases, with 10 bases separating them. This CDR3 has 14 amino acids. The CDR3: CASSQDAASDTQYF. CDR3 bases: TGTGCCAGCAGCCAAGACGCAGCGTCCGATACGCAGTATTTT.

The chain is built from TRBV7-9 and TRBJ2-7; D is ambiguous. V lost 5 bases to trimming and J lost 2 bases, with 16 bases between them. Germline V gene sequence: CDR1 SEHNR, CDR2 FQNEAQ (reference sequence). CDR3 length equals 15 residues. The CDR3: CASSVGSSGTYEQYF. The CDR3 nucleotides are TGTGCCAGCAGCGTGGGGTCGAGTGGTACCTACGAGCAGTACTTC. Using reference TRBV7-9 and TRBJ2-7 for the parts outside the CDR3, the full variable domain is DTGVSQNPRHKITKRGQNVTFRCDPISEHNRLYWYRQTLGQGPEFLTYFQNEAQLEKSRLLSDRFSAERPKGSFSTLEIQRTEQGDSAMYLCASSVGSSGTYEQYFGPGTRLTVT.

The J gene is TRBJ2-5, the V gene TRBV11-3; D ambiguous. V was pared by 3 bases and J by 4 bases, with 24 bases between. CDR3 length: 18 residues. Germline-derived CDR1 and CDR2 are SGHNT and YENEEA. CDR3 sequence reads: CASSFSRKGLSERETQYF. CDR3 bases: TGTGCCAGCAGCTTCTCTAGGAAGGGCCTAAGCGAGAGAGAGACCCAGTACTTC.

The chain recombines TRBV6-4 with TRBJ1-1, with D maybe TRBD1 (5 bases). Germline CDR1 is MRHNA and CDR2 is SNTAGT. This CDR3 contains 14 residues. V was trimmed by 8 bases and J by 4 bases, leaving 17 bases between them. DNA of the CDR3: TGTGCCAGCGATTCCAGGGTAGGGAGCACTGAAGCTTTCTTT. This translates into CASDSRVGSTEAFF.

This clonotype turned up a few times. One junction end does not reproduce the germline sequence, and a read error may be involved. The chain joins TRBV14 to TRBJ2-7; possible D gene TRBD2, 5 bases. The CDR3 length is 13 residues. Looked up from germline, CDR1 is SGHDN and CDR2 is FVKESK. The CDR3 DNA sequence: TGTGTCAGCAGCCAAGGCTCGGGGAATGAGCAGTACTTC. Protein product: CVSSQGSGNEQYF.

The V call is TRBV4-1, the J call TRBJ1-1; D remains unclear. Between the trimmed V and J ends, which lost 1 base and 6 bases, there was a span of 18 bases. Germline V CDR1 and CDR2: MGHRA, YSYEKL. The CDR3 is 16 amino acids. CDR3 region: CASSQGSAGMRAEAFF. In DNA, the CDR3 is TGCGCCAGCAGCCAAGGAAGCGCAGGTATGAGGGCTGAAGCTTTCTTT.

Details on this clonotype: Mismatch with germline at one junction end may stem from a read error. The chain links TRBV10-2 to TRBJ2-2; 14 bases agree with TRBD2. The CDR3 spans 19 residues. In germline, CDR1 is WSHSY, CDR2 SAAADI. CDR3 bases: TGCGCCAACAGGGCACCCGGGACTAGCGGGAGCCCCGAAGTCGGGAAGCTGTTTTTT. This codes for CANRAPGTSGSPEVGKLFF.

Details on this clonotype: The junction shows a germline mismatch at one end, possibly a read error. The chain has TRBV6-2 or TRBV6-3 and TRBJ2-1; D is unclear. This CDR3 is 14 amino acids long. Germline loops: CDR1 MNHEY, CDR2 SVGEGT. CDR3: CANSYSASANEQFF. CDR3 coding DNA: TGTGCCAACAGTTACTCGGCCAGCGCCAATGAGCAGTTCTTC.

The count of this clonotype is one. One end of the junction does not line up with germline, which may come from a read error. This chain uses TRBV4-1 with TRBJ2-7, with D perhaps TRBD2 (6 bases). From germline, CDR1 is MGHRA and CDR2 YSYEKL. The CDR3 runs to 16 residues. The CDR3 loop is CASSLDGTSRKYEQYF. For the CDR3, the DNA is TGCGCCAGTAGCCTCGATGGAACTAGCCGGAAGTACGAGCAGTACTTC.

The genes are TRBV12-3 or TRBV12-4 and TRBJ1-2; 9 bases agree with TRBD1. The J segment lost 4 bases and the V segment lost 4 bases, leaving 1 base of the junction unmatched. CDR3 length: 13 amino acids. The CDR3 spells CASSWDRAYGYTF. The CDR3, as DNA: TGTGCCAGCAGTTGGGACAGGGCCTATGGCTACACCTTC.

Details on this clonotype: Given the absence of the conserved phenylalanine or tryptophan at the CDR3 end, a read error is likely. The rearrangement links TRBV20-1 to TRBJ2-2, with D hard to call. The CDR3 sequence is 14 residues long. Germline CDR1 reads DFQATT; CDR2 reads SNEGSKA (reference sequence). The germline V and J ends were trimmed by 6 bases and 4 bases, with 15 bases remaining between them. DNA for the CDR3: TGCAGTGCCAGCAGTGACTCGATCACCGGGGAGCTGTTTTTA. As protein: CSASSDSITGELFL.

This clonotype was detected ten times or more. This sequence joins TRBV7-8 and TRBJ2-3; D not certain. Trimming stripped 4 bases from V and 0 bases from J, with 5 bases between. Germline CDR1 is SGHVS and CDR2 is FQNEAQ. The CDR3 loop spans 13 amino acids. This CDR3 reads CASSSGSTDTQYF. The CDR3 region has the DNA TGTGCCAGCAGCTCTGGGAGCACAGATACGCAGTATTTT.

V usage is TRBV11-2 and J usage is TRBJ2-2, with D perhaps being TRBD1 or TRBD2 (5 bases each). CDR1 and CDR2 (germline): SGHAT, FQNNGV. The CDR3 runs 17 residues. V was trimmed by 4 bases and J by 1 base, leaving 16 bases between them. CDR3 DNA: TGTGCCAGCAGCTCGAGGGTTCAGGGTCAGAACACCGGGGAGCTGTTTTTT. This sequence encodes CASSSRVQGQNTGELFF.

On this clonotype itself: The CDR3 does not close with the conserved phenylalanine or tryptophan, likely indicating a read error. V usage is TRBV12-3 or TRBV12-4 and J usage is TRBJ2-6, with D hard to call. This CDR3 spans 14 amino acids. The CDR3 DNA reads as TGTGCCAGCAGCGATCAATCTGAGGCCAACGTCCTGACTATC. Protein product: CASSDQSEANVLTI.

The rearrangement joins TRBV20-1 to TRBJ2-5; 7 bases fit TRBD2. The CDR3 totals 15 residues. Germline-derived CDR1 and CDR2 are DFQATT and SNEGSKA (reference sequence). With 2 bases clipped from V and 5 bases from J, the junction kept 11 bases outside the gene matches. CDR3 sequence: CSARPEGRGWETQYF. The DNA for the CDR3 is TGCAGTGCTAGACCGGAAGGGAGGGGATGGGAGACCCAGTACTTC.

This clonotype was recorded a few times. V is TRBV11-3 and J is TRBJ2-5; D is ambiguous. V lost 2 bases to trimming and J lost 7 bases, with 11 bases between them. CDR3 length: 13 amino acids. Germline CDR1 reads SGHNT; CDR2 reads YENEEA. CDR3 sequence (DNA): TGTGCCAGCAGCTTACCTGGGGTTAGGACCCAGTACTTC. It codes for CASSLPGVRTQYF.

Comments on this clonotype: One end of the junction varies from germline; a read error may be responsible. V is TRBV20-1 and J is TRBJ2-2; D is possibly TRBD2 (7 bases). The CDR3 is 14 amino acids. Looked up from germline, CDR1 is DFQATT and CDR2 is SNEGSKA (reference sequence). The CDR3 region has the DNA TGCAGTGCCAAGAAGGGGGGGAACACCCGGGAGCTGTTTTTT. This gives the protein CSAKKGGNTRELFF.

This rearrangement joins TRBV20-1 to TRBJ2-5, with 12 bases lining up with TRBD2. Germline CDR1 and CDR2: DFQATT and SNEGSKA (reference sequence). J was trimmed by 4 bases and V by 3 bases; bases with no gene match: 9. The CDR3 consists of 16 residues. The CDR3 loop reads CSASWATSGSGETQYF. As DNA, the CDR3 is TGCAGTGCTAGTTGGGCGACTAGCGGGAGTGGAGAGACCCAGTACTTC.

The CDR3 DNA follows: TGCGCCAGCAGCTTGGAAGTGACCCTATGTCTGGTCGAGCAGTACTTC. It codes for CASSLEVTLCLVEQYF. The chain carries TRBV5-1 and TRBJ2-7; no definite D call. The CDR3 length is 16 residues. CDR1 is SGHRS, CDR2 YFSETQ, per germline. V was trimmed by 0 bases and J by 6 bases, leaving 19 bases between them.

With regard to this clonotype: Compared with germline, one end of the junction differs, possibly owing to a read error. The rearrangement uses TRBV11-2 and TRBJ2-5; 10 nucleotides align to TRBD2. The CDR3 has 18 residues. Germline CDR1 is SGHAT and CDR2 is FQNNGV. DNA of the CDR3: TGTGTCAGCAGCCACTCGCTTCGTAGCGGGGGGTACCAAGAGACCCGGTACTTC. Protein product: CVSSHSLRSGGYQETRYF.

Points on this clonotype: Germline and junction disagree at one end, which may indicate a read error. The rearrangement links TRBV6-2 or TRBV6-3 to TRBJ2-3, with D hard to call. The CDR3 sequence is 14 residues long. Germline V gene sequence: CDR1 MNHEY, CDR2 SVGEGT. CDR3 sequence: CDGSTTPNTETQYF. The CDR3, as DNA: TGTGACGGCAGCACGACACCGAACACAGAAACGCAGTATTTT.

This clonotype was found a few times. Germline and junction disagree at one end, which may indicate a read error. The genes are TRBV6-5 and TRBJ1-1, with 7 positions matching TRBD1. The CDR3 is 12 residues long. Germline lookup yields CDR1 MNHEY and CDR2 SVGAGI. The CDR3 DNA follows: TGTGCCAGCAGTTTGACAGGGATGGGGGCTCTCTTT. This gives the protein CASSLTGMGALF.